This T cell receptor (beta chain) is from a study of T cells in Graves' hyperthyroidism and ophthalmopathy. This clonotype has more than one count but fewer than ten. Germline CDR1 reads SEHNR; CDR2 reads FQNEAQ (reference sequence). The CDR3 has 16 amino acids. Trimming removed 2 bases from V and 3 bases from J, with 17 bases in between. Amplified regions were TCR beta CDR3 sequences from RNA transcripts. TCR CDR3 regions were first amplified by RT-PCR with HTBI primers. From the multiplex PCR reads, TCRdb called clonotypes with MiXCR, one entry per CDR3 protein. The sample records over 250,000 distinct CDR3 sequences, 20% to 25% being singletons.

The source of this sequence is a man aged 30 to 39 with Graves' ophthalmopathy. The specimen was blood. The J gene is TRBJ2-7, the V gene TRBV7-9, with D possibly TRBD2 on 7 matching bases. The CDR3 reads CASSLRGGAGVYEQYF. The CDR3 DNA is TGTGCCAGCAGCTTAAGGGGGGGGGCAGGGGTCTACGAGCAGTACTTC. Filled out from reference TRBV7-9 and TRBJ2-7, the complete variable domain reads DTGVSQNPRHKITKRGQNVTFRCDPISEHNRLYWYRQTLGQGPEFLTYFQNEAQLEKSRLLSDRFSAERPKGSFSTLEIQRTEQGDSAMYLCASSLRGGAGVYEQYFGPGTRLTVT.